Sequencing of this T cell receptor (beta chain) was carried out in a study of blood T cell repertoires in COVID-19. Germline CDR1 and CDR2: MNHEY and SMNVEV (reference sequence). With 4 bases clipped from V and 3 bases from J, the junction kept 7 bases outside the gene matches. There are 18 residues in the CDR3. Assay used: immunoSEQ multiplex PCR; TCRdb lists only in-frame clones, some missing. The table lists around 100,000 clones, about 90% of them singletons. The sequenced sample was peripheral blood. The chain recombines TRBV27 with TRBJ2-1, with TRBD2 identical over 15 bases. This clonotype was sampled from a man under 40 in a cohort sampled during active COVID-19. The CDR3 reads CASSSRTSGGGNYNEQFF. As DNA, the CDR3 is TGTGCCAGCAGTTCCCGGACTAGCGGGGGGGGGAACTACAATGAGCAGTTCTTC.